The clone carrying this T cell receptor beta chain was seen only a few times. Its matching antigen is unknown. This sample stems from a study of T cells in Graves' hyperthyroidism and ophthalmopathy. Regions amplified from RNA transcripts were the TCR beta CDR3 regions. An initial round of RT-PCR targeting the TCR CDR3 relied on the HTBI primer set. Each CDR3 protein is one row after TCRdb ran MiXCR on the multiplex PCR reads. The table has about 760,000 distinct CDR3 sequences, 30% to 40% seen once. Graves' hyperthyroidism was deemed stable given no ophthalmopathy progression within 18 months. It was approximately 9.4 ml of fresh peripheral blood that supplied the PBMCs. Germline values: CDR1 MDHEN, CDR2 SYDVKM. The CDR3 sequence is 14 residues long. Trimming took off 6 bases at V and 6 bases at J, with 17 bases between the two ends. Whole-study results and caveats: Most thyroid clonotypes that were expanded above 0.001 also turned up in blood.

This TCR derives from a woman aged 40 to 49 with Graves' hyperthyroidism. V is TRBV28 and J is TRBJ1-1, with D maybe TRBD1 (6 bases). Sequencing input: blood. The CDR3 here is CASRVSGVRAEAFF. CDR3 in DNA: TGTGCCAGCAGAGTCTCAGGGGTTAGGGCTGAAGCTTTCTTT.